This TCR beta chain originates from a study of blood T cells in healthy people across ages. CDR1 is SGHTA, CDR2 FQGNSA, per germline. This CDR3 has 13 residues. Trimming took 5 bases from V and 10 from J, leaving 17 bases between them. The sample providers were healthy Caucasian people from Russia, aged about 6 to 95. Total RNA, at least 5 micrograms per sample, was extracted from PBMCs. Using a J-beta primer mix together with a sample-barcoded 5' primer, a second PCR was run for roughly 6 to 11 cycles. TCRdb fed the 5' RACE reads into MiXCR, producing one record per CDR3 protein. Here the sample spans 1.5 million to 2 million distinct CDR3 sequences, approximately 50% being singletons.

The specimen sequenced was blood. The receptor's source is a middle-aged woman in good health. The chain couples TRBV7-2 to TRBJ1-2, with D hard to call. The CDR3 here is CASSPDVTSSYTF. The CDR3 bases are TGTGCCAGCAGCCCCGACGTAACCTCCTCCTACACCTTC.